The rows below give T cell receptor beta chains drawn from one sample of a study of cytomegalovirus exposure and HLA in healthy donors. The method was immunoSEQ multiplex PCR; TCRdb's version includes in-frame clones alone and lacks a portion of them. The sample includes roughly 120,000 clones, 70% to 85% of them seen just once. The sample comprised PBMCs. These receptors all stem from a woman younger than 30 in good health and CMV-seronegative. Each CDR3 is given with its conserved first and last residue. Fields, in order: J gene, D gene, V gene, clone size, CDR3 protein, CDR3 DNA. A D gene is named only where the DNA matches it firmly. A clone size is listed for some rows: how often the clone was seen (once, few, many), or a class if it is expanded.

J: TRBJ1-1; D: TRBD1; V: TRBV6-5; size: NA; CDR3: CASSYDRVNTEAFF; DNA: TGTGCCAGCAGTTACGACAGGGTGAACACTGAAGCTTTCTTT
J: TRBJ1-1; D: NA; V: TRBV19; size: NA; CDR3: CASSIGGSKLNTEAFF; DNA: TGTGCCAGTAGTATAGGAGGGAGCAAGCTGAACACTGAAGCTTTCTTT
J: TRBJ2-1; D: NA; V: TRBV10-3; size: NA; CDR3: CAISESPHYYNEQFF; DNA: TGTGCCATCAGTGAATCTCCCCACTACTACAATGAGCAGTTCTTC
J: TRBJ2-3; D: TRBD1; V: TRBV29-1; size: NA; CDR3: CSVGGFQGDTDTQYF; DNA: TGCAGCGTTGGAGGTTTCCAGGGGGACACAGATACGCAGTATTTT
J: TRBJ1-2; D: TRBD1; V: TRBV6-6; size: NA; CDR3: CASSYSGDSLNYGYTF; DNA: TGTGCCAGCAGTTACTCGGGGGACAGCCTTAACTATGGCTACACCTTC
J: TRBJ1-2; D: TRBD1; V: TRBV10-3; size: NA; CDR3: CAIVDRDSYGYTF; DNA: TGTGCCATCGTAGACCGGGACAGCTATGGCTACACCTTC
J: TRBJ2-2; D: TRBD1; V: TRBV6-1; size: NA; CDR3: CASSRDRAATGELFF; DNA: TGTGCCAGCAGTAGGGACAGGGCGGCCACCGGGGAGCTGTTTTTT
J: TRBJ1-4; D: NA; V: TRBV5-6; size: NA; CDR3: CASSLPLGGGDEKLFF; DNA: TGTGCCAGCAGCCTCCCCCTCGGGGGGGGAGATGAAAAACTGTTTTTT
J: TRBJ1-6; D: NA; V: TRBV4-1; size: once; CDR3: CASRRQRLGDSPLHF; DNA: TGCGCCAGCAGGCGCCAACGGTTGGGAGATTCACCCCTCCACTTT
J: TRBJ1-5; D: NA; V: TRBV21-1; size: NA; CDR3: CASSKGTGPGTSNQPQHF; DNA: TGTGCCAGCAGCAAAGGAACAGGTCCGGGGACAAGCAATCAGCCCCAGCATTTT
J: TRBJ2-4; D: TRBD2; V: TRBV28; size: few; CDR3: CASSSGTSGRAAAKNIQYF; DNA: TGTGCCAGCAGCTCCGGGACTAGCGGGAGGGCCGCGGCCAAAAACATTCAGTACTTC
J: TRBJ1-1; D: NA; V: TRBV2; size: NA; CDR3: CASSEATGFPEAFF; DNA: TGTGCCAGCAGTGAAGCTACAGGGTTCCCTGAAGCTTTCTTT
J: TRBJ2-6; D: TRBD1; V: TRBV29-1; size: NA; CDR3: CSVGTGAFSGANVLTF; DNA: TGCAGCGTTGGGACAGGGGCCTTCTCTGGGGCCAACGTCCTGACTTTC
J: TRBJ2-7; D: NA; V: TRBV6-1; size: NA; CDR3: CASRSRDTSYEQYF; DNA: TGTGCCAGCAGATCCCGGGACACCTCCTACGAGCAGTACTTC
J: TRBJ2-1; D: TRBD2; V: TRBV11-2; size: NA; CDR3: CASSFTRGRQGDEQFF; DNA: TGTGCCAGCAGCTTTACTCGCGGGAGGCAAGGGGATGAGCAGTTCTTC
J: TRBJ1-1; D: TRBD1; V: TRBV11-2; size: NA; CDR3: CASSTGQVLNTEAFF; DNA: TGTGCCAGCAGCACCGGACAGGTGCTGAACACTGAAGCTTTCTTT
J: TRBJ2-2; D: NA; V: TRBV14; size: NA; CDR3: CASRGGGTVAGELFF; DNA: TGTGCCAGCAGAGGTGGAGGGACGGTAGCCGGGGAGCTGTTTTTT
J: TRBJ1-1; D: NA; V: TRBV19; size: once; CDR3: CASRTSDRMNTEAFF; DNA: TGTGCCAGTAGGACCTCGGACAGAATGAACACTGAAGCTTTCTTT
J: TRBJ1-2; D: NA; V: TRBV12-5; size: once; CDR3: CASGLFSLGSYTF; DNA: TGTGCTAGTGGTTTGTTTTCCCTAGGCAGCTACACCTTC
J: TRBJ2-5; D: NA; V: TRBV7-8; size: NA; CDR3: CASHFGTTETQYF; DNA: TGTGCCAGCCACTTCGGGACAACGGAGACCCAGTACTTC
J: TRBJ2-5; D: NA; V: TRBV6-5; size: NA; CDR3: CASGGGGTQYF; DNA: TGTGCCAGCGGAGGAGGTGGGACCCAGTACTTC
J: TRBJ1-6; D: TRBD1; V: TRBV5-1; size: once; CDR3: CASSSGGSISPLHF; DNA: TGCGCCAGCAGCTCAGGGGGTTCAATTTCACCCCTCCACTTT
J: TRBJ2-7; D: TRBD1; V: TRBV27; size: NA; CDR3: CASRPGTGVYEQYF; DNA: TGTGCCAGCAGGCCCGGGACAGGGGTTTACGAGCAGTACTTC
J: TRBJ2-2; D: TRBD1; V: TRBV5-4; size: NA; CDR3: CASSLDRGTGELFF; DNA: TGTGCCAGCAGCTTGGACAGGGGAACCGGGGAGCTGTTTTTT
J: TRBJ2-1; D: TRBD2; V: TRBV5-1; size: few; CDR3: CASSLGLAGGNEQFF; DNA: TGCGCCAGCAGCTTGGGACTAGCGGGAGGCAATGAGCAGTTCTTC
J: TRBJ1-2; D: NA; V: TRBV7-2; size: NA; CDR3: CASSLAIGGGYTF; DNA: TGTGCCAGCAGCTTAGCGATTGGCGGGGGCTACACCTTC
J: TRBJ1-1; D: NA; V: TRBV30; size: NA; CDR3: CAWSAQVNTEAFF; DNA: TGTGCCTGGAGCGCACAGGTTAACACTGAAGCTTTCTTT
J: TRBJ2-1; D: NA; V: TRBV30; size: NA; CDR3: CAWTPGFEQFF; DNA: TGTGCCTGGACCCCCGGTTTTGAGCAGTTCTTC
J: TRBJ1-3; D: NA; V: TRBV6-5; size: NA; CDR3: CASRSRGAGNTIYF; DNA: TGTGCCAGCAGGTCAAGGGGTGCTGGAAACACCATATATTTT
J: TRBJ1-5; D: TRBD1; V: TRBV5-6; size: NA; CDR3: CASSRWGTGEQPQHF; DNA: TGTGCCAGCAGCAGGTGGGGGACAGGGGAGCAGCCCCAGCATTTT
J: TRBJ2-2; D: NA; V: TRBV5-1; size: NA; CDR3: CASSFDSNTGELFF; DNA: TGCGCCAGCAGCTTCGACAGTAACACCGGGGAGCTGTTTTTT
J: TRBJ2-6; D: TRBD1; V: TRBV28; size: NA; CDR3: CASSRPGQGVSGANVLTF; DNA: TGTGCCAGCAGTCGCCCGGGACAGGGGGTATCTGGGGCCAACGTCCTGACTTTC
J: TRBJ1-5; D: NA; V: TRBV19; size: NA; CDR3: CASSTDRNQPQHF; DNA: TGTGCCAGTAGTACGGACAGAAATCAGCCCCAGCATTTT
J: TRBJ2-7; D: NA; V: TRBV18; size: NA; CDR3: CASSPLGPKGDEQYF; DNA: TGTGCCAGCTCACCCTTGGGCCCAAAGGGGGACGAGCAGTACTTC
J: TRBJ1-2; D: NA; V: TRBV19; size: few; CDR3: CASSMPTDYGYTF; DNA: TGTGCCAGTAGTATGCCGACAGACTATGGCTACACCTTC
J: TRBJ2-3; D: TRBD2; V: TRBV5-5; size: NA; CDR3: CASSWTDGGGSDTQYF; DNA: TGTGCCAGCAGCTGGACTGATGGCGGGGGGTCAGATACGCAGTATTTT
J: TRBJ1-1; D: NA; V: TRBV18; size: NA; CDR3: CASSPPSAGTGTEAFF; DNA: TGTGCCAGCTCACCCCCGTCGGCAGGCACGGGAACTGAAGCTTTCTTT
J: TRBJ2-2; D: TRBD2; V: TRBV5-1; size: NA; CDR3: CASSPREGTGELFF; DNA: TGCGCCAGCAGCCCCCGGGAGGGGACCGGGGAGCTGTTTTTT
J: TRBJ2-3; D: NA; V: TRBV29-1; size: NA; CDR3: CSVEPGSTDTQYF; DNA: TGCAGCGTTGAGCCGGGGAGCACAGATACGCAGTATTTT
J: TRBJ1-2; D: TRBD1; V: TRBV5-6; size: NA; CDR3: CASSLGDRASGYTF; DNA: TGTGCCAGCAGCTTGGGGGACAGGGCGAGCGGCTACACCTTC
J: TRBJ1-2; D: NA; V: TRBV29-1; size: NA; CDR3: CSVEGQGVGYTF; DNA: TGCAGCGTTGAAGGGCAGGGCGTTGGCTACACCTTC
J: TRBJ2-7; D: TRBD2; V: TRBV15; size: NA; CDR3: CATTDWGGIENEQYF; DNA: TGTGCCACCACCGATTGGGGGGGAATAGAGAACGAGCAGTACTTC
J: TRBJ2-1; D: TRBD2; V: TRBV7-9; size: NA; CDR3: CAGGGTSESYNEQFF; DNA: TGTGCCGGGGGAGGGACTAGCGAGTCCTACAATGAGCAGTTCTTC
J: TRBJ1-6; D: TRBD1; V: TRBV5-1; size: NA; CDR3: CASSGGTGNSPLHF; DNA: TGCGCCAGCAGCGGAGGGACAGGGAATTCACCCCTCCACTTT
J: TRBJ1-3; D: NA; V: TRBV10-3; size: NA; CDR3: CAISESGDTIYF; DNA: TGTGCCATCAGTGAGTCAGGGGACACCATATATTTT
J: TRBJ2-3; D: NA; V: TRBV7-9; size: once; CDR3: CASSLYGVSTDTQYF; DNA: TGTGCCAGCAGCTTATACGGGGTCAGCACAGATACGCAGTATTTT
J: TRBJ1-2; D: TRBD1; V: TRBV28; size: NA; CDR3: CASSIPAGTGPYLHYGYTF; DNA: TGTGCCAGCAGTATTCCTGCCGGGACAGGACCTTATTTACACTATGGCTACACCTTC